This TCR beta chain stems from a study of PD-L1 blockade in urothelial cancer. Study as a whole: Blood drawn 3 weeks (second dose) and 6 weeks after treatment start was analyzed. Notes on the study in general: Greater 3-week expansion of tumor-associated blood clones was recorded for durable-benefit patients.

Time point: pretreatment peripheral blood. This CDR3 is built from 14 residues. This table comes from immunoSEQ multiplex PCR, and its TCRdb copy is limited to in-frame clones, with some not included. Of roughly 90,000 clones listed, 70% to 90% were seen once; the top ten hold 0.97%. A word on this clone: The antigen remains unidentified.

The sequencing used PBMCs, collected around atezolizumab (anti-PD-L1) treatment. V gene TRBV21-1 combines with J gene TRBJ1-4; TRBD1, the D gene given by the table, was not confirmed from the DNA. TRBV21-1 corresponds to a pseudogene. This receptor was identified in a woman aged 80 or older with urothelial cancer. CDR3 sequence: CASNLGQGGEKLFF. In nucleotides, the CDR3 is TGTGCCAGCAACCTAGGACAGGGTGGTGAAAAACTGTTTTTT.